Included here is one T cell receptor (beta chain) sequence, with context. This sample was included in a study of post-analysis software for immune sequencing data. Carried by the TCR beta cDNA libraries were unique molecular identifiers. TCRdb called the PCR reads again in MiXCR, with one record for every CDR3 protein. The data contain roughly 430,000 distinct CDR3 sequences, roughly 38% of them singletons. This receptor was identified in a girl aged 2 to 9 with multiple sclerosis. What was sequenced was blood.

The CDR3 DNA reads TGTGCCAGCAGTTCGAGTCACGTGGGGGATTCGCAGTATTTT. Translating it yields CASSSSHVGDSQYF. The gene calls are TRBV28 and TRBJ2-3; D might be TRBD1 or TRBD2, each matching 5 bases. The germline V and J ends were trimmed by 4 bases and 10 bases, with 18 bases remaining between them. This CDR3 is 14 amino acids long. Germline values: CDR1 MDHEN, CDR2 SYDVKM.